One sample yielded the 30 T cell receptor beta chains listed below, sequenced in a study of blood T cells in healthy people across ages. The authors ran a second PCR of about 6 to 11 cycles using a sample-barcoded 5' primer and a J-beta primer mix. TCRdb used MiXCR to reprocess the 5' RACE reads, holding one entry per CDR3 protein. The table shows some 640,000 distinct CDR3 sequences, with around half occurring only once. Specimen: blood. These receptors originate from a woman aged 55-75 years in good health.

V and J are TRBV11-2 and TRBJ2-7; 10 bases align to TRBD2. J was trimmed by 1 base and V by 4 bases; bases with no gene match: 16. The CDR3 loop spans 19 amino acids. CDR1 and CDR2 (germline): SGHAT, FQNNGV. This CDR3 reads CASSSWGGSASGRSYEQYF. The CDR3 nucleotides read TGTGCCAGCAGCTCGTGGGGAGGATCGGCTAGCGGGAGATCCTACGAGCAGTACTTC.

The chain joins TRBV29-1 to TRBJ2-1; 14 positions agree with TRBD2. The V gene end was trimmed by 6 bases and the J gene end by 10 bases; junction bases not matched to a gene: 14. The CDR3 is made up of 16 amino acids. Germline CDR1 SQVTM, CDR2 ANQGSEA. The CDR3 protein is CSVVGLAGGSWSEQFF. CDR3 in DNA: TGCAGCGTGGTAGGACTAGCGGGGGGTTCGTGGAGCGAGCAGTTCTTC.

The chain has TRBV5-6 and TRBJ2-7; the D is unclear. Trimming stripped 0 bases from V and 2 bases from J, with 9 bases between. The CDR3 has 14 residues. CDR1 SGHDT and CDR2 YYEEEE come from the germline V gene. CDR3 coding DNA: TGTGCCAGCAGCTTGGGTGAGCTCCCCTACGAGCAGTACTTC. It yields the protein CASSLGELPYEQYF. Filled out from reference TRBV5-6 and TRBJ2-7, the complete variable domain reads DAGVTQSPTHLIKTRGQQVTLRCSPKSGHDTVSWYQQALGQGPQFIFQYYEEEERQRGNFPDRFSGHQFPNYSSELNVNALLLGDSALYLCASSLGELPYEQYFGPGTRLTVT.

This clonotype was counted between two and nine times. This sequence joins TRBV20-1 and TRBJ2-1, with unresolved D. V shed 0 bases and J shed 1 base, with 13 bases lying between them. The CDR3 contains 16 residues. CDR1 is DFQATT and CDR2 is SNEGSKA in the germline V gene (reference sequence). In nucleotides, the CDR3 is TGCAGTGCTAGAGATTTTGGTCCAGGTTCCTACAATGAGCAGTTCTTC. Protein: CSARDFGPGSYNEQFF.

The chain links TRBV7-9 to TRBJ2-2; D is undetermined. The CDR3 is 15 amino acids. Germline loops: CDR1 SEHNR, CDR2 FQNEAQ (reference sequence). V was shortened by 3 bases and J by 1 base, with 9 bases between the two germline ends. Written as DNA, the CDR3 is TGTGCCAGCAGCTTCGGCAGACAGAACACCGGGGAGCTGTTTTTT. It encodes CASSFGRQNTGELFF.

This sequence joins TRBV6-2 or TRBV6-3 and TRBJ2-7; D is unclear. Trimming shortened V by 5 bases and J by 2 bases, and 16 bases separated the two germline ends. CDR1 and CDR2 from the germline V gene are MNHEY and SVGEGT. The CDR3 is 15 amino acids. The CDR3 region has the DNA TGTGCCAGCAGTGGAAAGGCAGGAGCCACCTACGAGCAGTACTTC. Amino acid sequence: CASSGKAGATYEQYF.

The CDR3 coding sequence is TGTGCCAGCAGAGCTAGCGGGAGTAGGTATGAGCAGTTCTTC. Residues: CASRASGSRYEQFF. V usage is TRBV28 and J usage is TRBJ2-1, with TRBD2 identical over 10 bases. Germline V lookup: CDR1 MDHEN, CDR2 SYDVKM. V gave up 6 bases and J gave up 8 bases; unmatched junction bases: 7. This CDR3 spans 14 amino acids.

The chain recombines TRBV9 with TRBJ1-2; possible D gene TRBD1, 5 bases. The CDR3 runs to 14 residues. Germline-derived CDR1 and CDR2 are SGDLS and YYNGEE. The V and J ends lost 0 bases and 8 bases respectively, with 14 bases between them. CDR3 region: CASSVDVRASGYTF. CDR3 DNA sequence: TGTGCCAGCAGCGTAGACGTCAGGGCGAGCGGCTACACCTTC.

For this clonotype: The germline gene is not matched at one end of the junction; a read error may be the cause. The CDR3 DNA reads as TGTAGTGCTTCGGGACTAGCGGGAGGGGGCTATGAGCAGTTCTTC. It specifies CSASGLAGGGYEQFF. The J gene is TRBJ2-1, the V gene TRBV20-1, with TRBD2 identical over 16 bases. CDR3 length: 15 amino acids. CDR1 and CDR2 (germline): DFQATT, SNEGSKA (reference sequence).

This clonotype was seen more than once but under ten times. The rearrangement joins TRBV5-6 to TRBJ1-2, with 8 bases that match TRBD1. Germline values: CDR1 SGHDT, CDR2 YYEEEE. V was clipped by 0 bases and J by 6 bases; unmatched bases: 4. The CDR3 is 14 amino acids. The CDR3 is CASSLESGGHGYTF. CDR3 bases: TGTGCCAGCAGCTTGGAGTCAGGGGGCCATGGCTACACCTTC.

This chain connects TRBV15 to TRBJ2-3; TRBD1 matches 8 bases. CDR3 size: 21 residues. Per germline, CDR1 LNHNV and CDR2 YYDKDF (reference sequence). The J segment lost 0 bases and the V segment lost 1 base, leaving 18 bases of the junction unmatched. The CDR3: CATSRVAGQADRTTSTDTQYF. Here the CDR3 DNA reads TGTGCCACCAGCAGAGTCGCGGGACAGGCCGATCGCACCACTAGCACAGATACGCAGTATTTT.

This clonotype was seen only a few times. The rearrangement uses TRBV20-1 and TRBJ2-5, with D possibly TRBD2 on 6 matching bases. TRBJ2-4 matches the DNA end more closely, so the J call is doubtful. The CDR3 extends over 13 amino acids. The germline gives CDR1 DFQATT, CDR2 SNEGSKA (reference sequence). CDR3 in amino acids: CSARDPGGNIQYF. CDR3 DNA sequence: TGCAGTGCTAGAGACCCCGGGGGAAACATTCAGTACTTC.

Only one count was recorded for this clonotype. This chain uses TRBV24-1 with TRBJ2-4; 9 bases align to TRBD2. The J call may be wrong; the DNA end is better matched by TRBJ2-7. Looked up from germline, CDR1 is KGHDR and CDR2 is SFDVKD. The CDR3 runs 14 residues. The CDR3 DNA is TGTGCCACCAGTGGGACTAGCGATTCCTACGAGCAGTACTTC. Its translation: CATSGTSDSYEQYF.

The chain employs TRBV20-1 and TRBJ1-6; D may be TRBD1 (5 bases). The V end lost 2 bases, the J end lost 5 bases, and 13 bases lay between the germline ends. The germline V gene has CDR1 DFQATT and CDR2 SNEGSKA (reference sequence). The CDR3 consists of 15 residues. CDR3 bases: TGCAGTGCTAGAAACCCGGGACGGAATAATTCACCCCTCCACTTT. Amino acid sequence: CSARNPGRNNSPLHF.

This clonotype was seen ten or more times. The chain has TRBV4-3 and TRBJ1-1, with D tentatively TRBD1 (5 bases). There are 13 residues in the CDR3. Trimming removed 2 bases at V and 4 bases at J, with 8 bases between. The germline gives CDR1 LGHNA, CDR2 YSLEER. The CDR3 region is CASSQPGSTEAFF. CDR3 coding DNA: TGCGCCAGCAGCCAACCAGGGAGCACTGAAGCTTTCTTT.

This clonotype was detected a few times. The chain carries TRBV9 and TRBJ2-5; perhaps D is TRBD1 or TRBD2 (5 bases each). The CDR3 is made up of 14 amino acids. V was pared by 7 bases and J by 2 bases, with 15 bases between. Germline V CDR1 and CDR2: SGDLS, YYNGEE. The CDR3 nucleotides read TGTGCCAGCGCCCAGGGTGGAGGACAAGAGACCCAGTACTTC. It codes for CASAQGGGQETQYF.

There are a few counts of this clonotype. The chain employs TRBV20-1 and TRBJ2-2; D might be TRBD1 (5 bases). Germline V gives CDR1 DFQATT, CDR2 SNEGSKA (reference sequence). Trimming stripped 3 bases from V and 4 bases from J, with 12 bases between. This CDR3 is built from 14 residues. In nucleotides, the CDR3 is TGCAGTGCTAGCTGGGGCGTGACCACCGGGGAGCTGTTTTTT. Translating gives CSASWGVTTGELFF.

This clonotype was counted ten times or more. This chain links TRBV7-2 with TRBJ1-2, with no clear D. The CDR3 is 15 residues long. V shed 4 bases and J shed 4 bases, with 16 bases lying between them. Looked up from germline, CDR1 is SGHTA and CDR2 is FQGNSA. The DNA for the CDR3 is TGTGCCAGCAGCTATACTGGAGGGATGGGCTATGGCTACACCTTC. Residues: CASSYTGGMGYGYTF.

This clonotype was counted a few times. The chain recombines TRBV29-1 with TRBJ1-1, with a tentative D call TRBD1 (6 bases). The CDR3 totals 12 residues. Trimming pared 7 bases from V and 3 bases from J, leaving 12 bases between. Germline V gene sequence: CDR1 SQVTM, CDR2 ANQGSEA. Here the CDR3 reads CSAARQDTEAFF. The CDR3 nucleotides read TGCAGCGCTGCGAGACAGGACACTGAAGCTTTCTTT.

This clonotype has a handful of counts. The rearrangement links TRBV3-1 to TRBJ2-5; D is unclear. V was cut by 0 bases and J by 6 bases, with 11 bases left in between. The CDR3 is 14 residues long. CDR1 LGHDT and CDR2 YNNKEL come from the germline V gene (reference sequence). The CDR3 coding sequence is TGTGCCAGCAGCCAAGAGGTGGCAGGCAAGACCCAGTACTTC. It codes for CASSQEVAGKTQYF.

This clonotype was found a few times. The V gene is TRBV7-2, the J gene TRBJ2-3, with TRBD2 identical over 9 bases. CDR1 and CDR2 from the germline V gene are SGHTA and FQGNSA. V gave up 4 bases and J gave up 2 bases; unmatched junction bases: 4. The CDR3 length is 15 residues. The CDR3 sequence is CASSSSGASTDTQYF. The CDR3 DNA is TGTGCCAGCAGCTCTAGCGGGGCATCCACAGATACGCAGTATTTT.

The chain couples TRBV3-1 to TRBJ2-6; D gene uncertain. There are 17 residues in the CDR3. V was pared by 2 bases and J by 4 bases, with 15 bases between. Per germline, CDR1 LGHDT and CDR2 YNNKEL (reference sequence). CDR3 in amino acids: CASSQSPTLFGANVLTF. In DNA form, the CDR3 reads TGTGCCAGCAGCCAAAGTCCCACACTTTTCGGGGCCAACGTCCTGACTTTC.

This clonotype was found a few times. The rearrangement joins TRBV4-3 to TRBJ2-3, with 14 nucleotides matching TRBD2. V lost 4 bases, J lost 6 bases, and 12 bases stayed unmatched. The CDR3 sequence is 18 residues long. Germline CDR1 reads LGHNA; CDR2 reads YSLEER. For the CDR3, the DNA is TGCGCCAGCAGCCTTAAACCCCCGGGACTAGCGGGAGTTGATACGCAGTATTTT. Its translation: CASSLKPPGLAGVDTQYF.

V usage is TRBV11-3 and J usage is TRBJ1-6; TRBD1 is a possible D gene (5 bases). The CDR3 totals 14 residues. Germline CDR1 reads SGHNT; CDR2 reads YENEEA. The V end lost 4 bases, the J end lost 3 bases, and 7 bases lay between the germline ends. The chain's CDR3 is CASSYDSYNSPLHF. The CDR3 DNA reads TGTGCCAGCAGCTACGACAGCTATAATTCACCCCTCCACTTT.

This chain connects TRBV20-1 to TRBJ2-5, with D unresolved. V was shortened by 0 bases and J by 2 bases, with 16 bases between the two germline ends. Per the germline V gene, CDR1 is DFQATT and CDR2 is SNEGSKA (reference sequence). The CDR3 is 16 residues long. CDR3 bases: TGCAGTGCTAGAGATTTCCGTACACAGATGCAAGAGACCCAGTACTTC. It translates to CSARDFRTQMQETQYF.

This sequence joins TRBV5-6 and TRBJ2-1; no firm D call. CDR1 and CDR2 (germline): SGHDT, YYEEEE. This CDR3 comprises 16 residues. Trimming took 0 bases from V and 5 from J, leaving 15 bases between them. Here the CDR3 DNA reads TGTGCCAGCAGCTTGGTGGGCTCAAGTCTAAACAATGAGCAGTTCTTC. Amino acids: CASSLVGSSLNNEQFF. The full variable domain, in which reference TRBV5-6 and TRBJ2-1 provide the parts outside the CDR3, is DAGVTQSPTHLIKTRGQQVTLRCSPKSGHDTVSWYQQALGQGPQFIFQYYEEEERQRGNFPDRFSGHQFPNYSSELNVNALLLGDSALYLCASSLVGSSLNNEQFFGPGTRLTVL.

This clonotype was seen more than once but under ten times. The genes are TRBV20-1 and TRBJ1-1; D is possibly TRBD1 (5 bases). The CDR3 loop spans 12 amino acids. Germline CDR1 and CDR2: DFQATT and SNEGSKA (reference sequence). Trimming cost V 1 base and J 4 bases, with 7 bases left between them. The CDR3 nucleotides read TGCAGTGCTAGAGTTGGGGGCACTGAAGCTTTCTTT. Protein: CSARVGGTEAFF.

V usage is TRBV2 and J usage is TRBJ2-7; 7 bases align to TRBD1. Germline loops: CDR1 SNHLY, CDR2 FYNNEI. CDR3 length: 15 residues. After removal of 3 bases from V and 0 bases from J, the junction contained 5 bases not matched to a gene. The CDR3 nucleotides read TGTGCCAGCAGTGATACAGGGGCGGGCTCCTACGAGCAGTACTTC. Its translation is CASSDTGAGSYEQYF.

This clonotype was detected a few times. The chain uses TRBV7-2 and TRBJ2-5, with a weak D call TRBD1 (6 bases). The V gene lost 5 bases and the J gene lost 4 bases, with 14 bases spanning the gap. CDR1 and CDR2 (germline): SGHTA, FQGNSA. The CDR3 has 14 residues. This chain's CDR3 is CASSPRAGVETQYF. The CDR3 DNA is TGTGCCAGCAGCCCAAGGGCAGGGGTAGAGACCCAGTACTTC.

V is TRBV27 and J is TRBJ2-1, with 9 nucleotides matching TRBD1. The germline CDR1 and CDR2 sequences are MNHEY and SMNVEV (reference sequence). The J segment lost 6 bases and the V segment lost 6 bases, leaving 9 bases of the junction unmatched. The CDR3 is 15 residues long. CDR3 amino acids: CASSQDRGSFNEQFF. In DNA form, the CDR3 reads TGTGCCAGCAGCCAAGACAGGGGGTCGTTCAATGAGCAGTTCTTC.